This passage covers 12 T cell receptor beta chains from one sample sequenced in a study of cytomegalovirus exposure and HLA in healthy donors. The primer mix had 60 Vbeta and 13 Jbeta primers. Repertoires were generated with immunoSEQ multiplex PCR, while TCRdb's copy carries only in-frame clones and drops some. Of 95,000 to 130,000 clones in the sample, 81% are singletons; the top ten hold under 4%. Sequencing used PBMCs. The source of these receptors is a woman aged 30 to 39 in good health and CMV-seronegative.

There are a few counts of this clone. The chain couples TRBV4-1 to TRBJ2-5; 8 nucleotides match TRBD1. Germline assignment: CDR1 MGHRA and CDR2 YSYEKL. This CDR3 comprises 15 residues. Trimming at V came to 4 bases and at J to 5 bases, leaving 9 bases not matched to a gene. This chain's CDR3 is CASSRQGNRVETQYF. The DNA for the CDR3 is TGCGCCAGCAGCCGACAGGGGAACCGGGTGGAGACCCAGTACTTC.

About this clone itself: One end of the junction does not line up with germline, which may come from a read error. The chain recombines TRBV5-1 with TRBJ2-7, with 9 bases lining up with TRBD2. Per the germline V gene, CDR1 is SGHRS and CDR2 is YFSETQ. The CDR3 has 14 amino acids. The CDR3 protein is CASSLGVTSGERNF. The CDR3, as DNA: TGCGCCAGCAGCTTGGGAGTGACTAGCGGTGAGAGGAACTTC.

This clone occurred a few times. V and J are TRBV25-1 and TRBJ1-2; a possible D gene is TRBD1 (6 bases). The CDR3 is 13 residues long. V was shortened by 1 base and J by 8 bases, with 11 bases between the two germline ends. Germline-derived CDR1 and CDR2 are MGHDK and SYGVNS. The CDR3 reads CASSEFGRGGYTF. The CDR3 region has the DNA TGTGCCAGCAGTGAATTTGGCAGGGGAGGCTACACCTTC.

This clone was observed a single time. The chain recombines TRBV4-3 with TRBJ2-2; TRBD2 matches at 12 bases. The germline CDR1 and CDR2 sequences are LGHNA and YSLEER. V lost 0 bases and J lost 0; bases outside the gene matches: 5. There are 19 residues in the CDR3. The CDR3: CASSQELAGGAANTGELFF. Written as DNA, the CDR3 is TGCGCCAGCAGCCAAGAACTAGCGGGAGGCGCCGCGAACACCGGGGAGCTGTTTTTT.

The V call is TRBV5-5, the J call TRBJ2-7, with D perhaps TRBD1 (6 bases). Germline values: CDR1 SGHKS, CDR2 YYEKEE (reference sequence). CDR3 length: 12 residues. Between the trimmed V and J ends, which lost 0 bases and 6 bases, there was a span of 7 bases. CDR3: CASSLVGGEQYF. As DNA, the CDR3 is TGTGCCAGCAGCTTGGTAGGGGGCGAGCAGTACTTC.

The V gene is TRBV11-3, the J gene TRBJ1-1; 8 bases match TRBD1. The germline V gene has CDR1 SGHNT and CDR2 YENEEA. The CDR3 extends over 20 amino acids. Germline trimming cut 7 bases from V and 0 bases from J; bases unmatched to any gene: 22. The CDR3 DNA reads TGTGCCAGCACCATCGACCGCAAGGGCGGGACAGGTGCTTTGAACACTGAAGCTTTCTTT. Its translation: CASTIDRKGGTGALNTEAFF.

This CDR3 reads CASSSTGFGLPQHF. CDR3 nucleotides: TGTGCCAGCAGTTCGACAGGGTTCGGGCTGCCCCAGCATTTT. This chain uses TRBV27 with TRBJ1-5, with 7 bases matching TRBD1. V dropped 4 bases and J dropped 9; count of bases not matched to a gene: 9. The CDR3 spans 14 residues. In germline, CDR1 is MNHEY, CDR2 SMNVEV (reference sequence).

V is TRBV5-4 and J is TRBJ1-2, with D possibly TRBD1 on 5 matching bases. The CDR3 extends over 16 amino acids. The V gene lost 4 bases and the J gene lost 8 bases, with 24 bases spanning the gap. Germline lookup yields CDR1 SGHNT and CDR2 YYREEE (reference sequence). The CDR3 DNA is TGTGCCAGCAGCCCTGGCGCGGGGACTCTAGGTTGGGGCTACACCTTC. Protein sequence: CASSPGAGTLGWGYTF.

Concerning this clone: The junction departs from germline at one end; a sequencing error may be responsible. The chain uses TRBV7-9 and TRBJ1-1, with 10 bases lining up with TRBD1. Per the germline V gene, CDR1 is SEHNR and CDR2 is FQNEAQ (reference sequence). The CDR3 covers 16 residues. The CDR3 reads CSSSKSTGQGTGTAFF. CDR3 DNA sequence: TGTTCCAGCAGCAAAAGCACGGGACAGGGGACGGGTACAGCTTTCTTT.

The gene calls are TRBV5-6 and TRBJ1-1; D not resolved. The CDR3 spans 16 residues. CDR1 SGHDT and CDR2 YYEEEE come from the germline V gene. Trimming cost V 3 bases and J 5 bases, with 20 bases left between them. In nucleotides, the CDR3 is TGTGCCAGCAGCTGGTTTAATTGGGTGCTGGAGACTGAAGCTTTCTTT. Translating gives CASSWFNWVLETEAFF.

V usage is TRBV6-5 and J usage is TRBJ2-7; a weak D match, TRBD1 (5 bases). The CDR3 extends over 14 amino acids. Trimming cost V 6 bases and J 2 bases, with 14 bases left between them. From germline, CDR1 is MNHEY and CDR2 SVGAGI. The CDR3 bases are TGTGCCAGCAGGGCGGTGGCAGGGCCCTACGAGCAGTACTTC. Translating it yields CASRAVAGPYEQYF.

The chain joins TRBV5-1 to TRBJ2-7; D unclear. Germline CDR1 and CDR2: SGHRS and YFSETQ. The CDR3 spans 13 residues. V lost 0 bases to trimming and J lost 4 bases, with 8 bases between them. In DNA form, the CDR3 reads TGCGCCAGCAGCTTGGTAGCCAAATACGAGCAGTACTTC. It codes for CASSLVAKYEQYF.